This TCR beta chain was recorded in a study of cytotoxic CD8 clonotypes in ibrutinib-treated CLL. About the research overall: Among patients, approximately 24 responded partially and 2 completely; around 14 then stayed remitted and roughly 12 progressed after median 68 months.

On this clone: Its specificity is unknown.

Deletions cut 4 bases from V and 7 bases from J, with 10 bases between. Germline CDR1 reads KGHSH; CDR2 reads LQKENI. The CDR3 sequence is 12 residues long. Whole-study findings and limits: Lymph node repertoires were not studied, and sampling times were unmatched. Once treatment began, public clonotypes, which were uncommon, contracted or stayed stable.

Repertoires were generated with immunoSEQ multiplex PCR, while TCRdb's copy carries only in-frame clones and drops some. The sample lists 150,000 to 200,000 clones, around 84% occurring once. The chain uses TRBV18 and TRBJ1-1; D gene unclear. The specimen comprised PBMCs, sampled after 12 months of ibrutinib treatment. This clonotype was obtained from a human donor with chronic lymphocytic leukemia. CDR3 amino acids: CASSLISFEAFF. CDR3 DNA: TGTGCCAGCTCACTAATCTCATTTGAAGCTTTCTTT.